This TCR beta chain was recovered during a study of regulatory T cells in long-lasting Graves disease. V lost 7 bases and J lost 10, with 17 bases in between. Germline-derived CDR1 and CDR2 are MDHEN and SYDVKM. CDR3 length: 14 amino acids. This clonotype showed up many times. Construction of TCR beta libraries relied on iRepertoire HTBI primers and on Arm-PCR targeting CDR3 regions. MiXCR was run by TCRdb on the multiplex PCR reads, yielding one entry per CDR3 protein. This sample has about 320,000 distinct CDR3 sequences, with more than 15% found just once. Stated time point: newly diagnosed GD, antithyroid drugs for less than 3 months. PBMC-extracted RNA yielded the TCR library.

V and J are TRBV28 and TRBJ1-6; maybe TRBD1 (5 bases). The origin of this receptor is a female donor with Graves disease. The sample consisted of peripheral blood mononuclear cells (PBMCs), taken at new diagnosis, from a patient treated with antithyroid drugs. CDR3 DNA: TGTGCCAGCACCTTTGCTCCAGGGTTGTCACCCCTCCACTTT. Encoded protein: CASTFAPGLSPLHF.